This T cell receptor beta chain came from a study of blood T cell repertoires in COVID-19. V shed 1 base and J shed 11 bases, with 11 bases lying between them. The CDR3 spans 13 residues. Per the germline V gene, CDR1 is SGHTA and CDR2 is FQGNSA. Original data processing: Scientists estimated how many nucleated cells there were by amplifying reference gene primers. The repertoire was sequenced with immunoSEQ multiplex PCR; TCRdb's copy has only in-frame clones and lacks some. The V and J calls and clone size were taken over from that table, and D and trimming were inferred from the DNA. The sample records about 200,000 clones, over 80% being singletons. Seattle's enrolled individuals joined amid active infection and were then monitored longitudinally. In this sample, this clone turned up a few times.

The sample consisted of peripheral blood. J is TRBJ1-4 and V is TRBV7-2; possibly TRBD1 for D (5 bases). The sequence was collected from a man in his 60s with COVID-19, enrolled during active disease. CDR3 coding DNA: TGTGCCAGCAGCTTAGGGGAAGGGGTGAAACTGTTTTTT. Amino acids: CASSLGEGVKLFF.